This T cell receptor beta chain was identified in a study of CD8+ T cells in alopecia areata. Regarding the study as a whole: Uncertainty remains about how baseline CD8+ expansion links to response, with one nonresponder.

The CDR3 loop spans 20 amino acids. Germline V gene sequence: CDR1 SNHLY, CDR2 FYNNEI. Losses at the gene ends were 7 bases for V and 0 bases for J; bases not matched to a gene: 21. This clone has only a few counts. The antigen is undetermined. Indicated treatment: oral pan-JAK inhibitor, 5-10 mg twice daily. Extracted from the samples, RNA was reverse transcribed into cDNA to serve as the sequencing template. Generated by immunoSEQ multiplex PCR, the TCRdb table keeps only in-frame clones and is missing some. The repertoire holds approximately 180,000 clones, with roughly 50% as singletons. The sample in question was CD8+ T cells sorted from blood, obtained at week 24, from a patient treated with tofacitinib. The sequence was collected from a human donor with alopecia areata. J is TRBJ2-7 and V is TRBV2; 10 bases agree with TRBD1. CDR3 sequence reads: CASTYDGMTGGRGSSYEQYF. Here the CDR3 DNA reads TGTGCCAGCACGTACGACGGGATGACAGGGGGCCGCGGAAGCTCCTACGAGCAGTACTTC.